This T cell receptor (beta chain) came from a study of follicular helper T cells after annual influenza vaccination. The CDR3 is 12 amino acids. Trimming at V came to 6 bases and at J to 7 bases, leaving 5 bases not matched to a gene. Germline CDR1 is SNHLY and CDR2 is FYNNEI. Noted time point: 2014-2015 season, 7 days after vaccination. Clones were sequenced by immunoSEQ multiplex PCR, and TCRdb holds only the in-frame ones, with some missing. The table lists 9,900 or so clones, roughly four fifths of them singletons. This TCR was recovered from an adult who received the influenza vaccine. Source: CXCR5- memory CD4+ T cells sorted from blood, taken 7 days after influenza vaccination. The gene calls are TRBV2 and TRBJ1-2, with 7 bases that match TRBD1. The DNA of the CDR3 is TGTGCCAGCAGCCGAGACAGGGTTGGCTACACCTTC. Encoded protein: CASSRDRVGYTF. The whole variable domain, filled in from reference TRBV2 and TRBJ1-2, reads EPEVTQTPSHQVTQMGQEVILRCVPISNHLYFYWYRQILGQKVEFLVSFYNNEISEKSEIFDDQFSVERPDGSNFTLKIRSTKLEDSAMYFCASSRDRVGYTFGSGTRLTVV.